This TCR beta chain was retrieved from a study of T cell changes during pregnancy in multiple sclerosis. Produced via immunoSEQ multiplex PCR; TCRdb's table is partial and in-frame only. The data hold approximately 20,000 clones, with 80% to 90% observed a single time. CDR1 is SGDLS and CDR2 is YYNGEE in the germline V gene. With 0 bases clipped from V and 2 bases from J, the junction kept 3 bases outside the gene matches. The CDR3 runs to 16 residues. The sample consisted of CD8+ T cells from peripheral blood mononuclear cells, taken in the third trimester of pregnancy. The TCR originated in a female donor in good health, enrolled as a control in a pregnancy study. The rearrangement joins TRBV9 to TRBJ2-3; 10 nucleotides agree with TRBD1. The CDR3 DNA follows: TGTGCCAGCAGCGTAGACGGGACAGGGGTCACAGATACGCAGTATTTT. This codes for CASSVDGTGVTDTQYF.